This T cell receptor (beta chain) is from a study of control samples from healthy donors and cancer patients. This CDR3 contains 16 residues. Germline V gene lookup returns CDR1 SGDLS and CDR2 YYNGEE. V was trimmed by 4 bases and J by 1 base, leaving 18 bases between them. TCRdb's copy holds only in-frame clones and misses some; the assay was immunoSEQ multiplex PCR. The repertoire holds about 59,000 clones, about 92% seen once, with 1.7% in the top ten. The rearrangement joins TRBV9 to TRBJ2-7; a possible D gene is TRBD1 (6 bases). This clonotype was sampled from a man aged 35-49 years with colorectal cancer. The sequencing input was PBMCs. CDR3 DNA sequence: TGTGCCAGCAGCCCAGGGGTGACGCCGGGGTCCTACGAGCAGTACTTC. Encoded protein: CASSPGVTPGSYEQYF.